This passage covers 2 T cell receptor beta chains from one sample sequenced in a study of vaccination effects on CD4 cells after COVID-19. Sequencing was performed with immunoSEQ multiplex PCR; in TCRdb, only in-frame clones are kept and a portion is missing. The sample includes around 32,000 clones, 72% of them seen just once. Antigen-specific CD4+ T cells were expanded with viral peptide pools in the ViraFEST assay before sequencing. Cells that had been cultured for 9 to 10 days were the source of isolated CD4+ T cells. Two-dose vaccination with either BNT162b2 or mRNA-1273 was given to the participants. The antigens of these receptors remain unknown. The sequencing here drew on CD4+ T cells from PBMCs cultured with HCoV-229E spike peptides, taken after COVID-19 vaccination. The receptors shown here come from a human donor who received a COVID-19 vaccine.

V is TRBV27 and J is TRBJ1-6; the match to TRBD1 covers 8 bases. Germline values: CDR1 MNHEY, CDR2 SMNVEV (reference sequence). CDR3 length: 14 amino acids. The V gene end was trimmed by 5 bases and the J gene end by 7 bases; junction bases not matched to a gene: 4. CDR3 loop: CASSGQGRNSPLHF. CDR3 DNA sequence: TGTGCCAGCAGTGGACAGGGCCGAAATTCACCCCTCCACTTT.

V gene TRBV19 combines with J gene TRBJ2-2; 9 bases line up with TRBD1. Germline V gives CDR1 LNHDA, CDR2 SQIVND (reference sequence). The length of the CDR3 is 15 residues. Germline trimming cut 8 bases from V and 1 base from J; bases unmatched to any gene: 5. The CDR3 protein is CASRRDRVNTGELFF. CDR3 DNA: TGTGCCAGTCGCCGGGACAGGGTGAACACCGGGGAGCTGTTTTTT.